The 29 T cell receptor beta chains listed next were all sequenced from one sample in a study of cytomegalovirus exposure and HLA in healthy donors. 60 Vbeta and 13 Jbeta primers were used in PCR. The protocol was immunoSEQ multiplex PCR, while the TCRdb copy is restricted to in-frame clones and leaves out a portion. The sample contains 65,000 to 75,000 clones, 70% to 80% of which appear only once. Sequencing was performed on PBMCs. The receptors were gathered from a man aged 45-65 years in good health and CMV-seronegative.

The chain carries TRBV7-9 and TRBJ1-3; D is uncertain. CDR3 length: 15 amino acids. V was clipped by 5 bases and J by 0 bases, with 11 bases between them. CDR1 is SEHNR and CDR2 is FQNEAQ in the germline V gene (reference sequence). The CDR3 reads CASSKQALSGNTIYF. CDR3 coding DNA: TGTGCCAGCAGCAAGCAGGCCCTCTCTGGAAACACCATATATTTT.

J is TRBJ1-6 and V is TRBV5-5; D is unresolved. The CDR3 covers 14 residues. V was trimmed by 0 bases and J by 7 bases, leaving 8 bases between them. Germline V gene sequence: CDR1 SGHKS, CDR2 YYEKEE (reference sequence). Here the CDR3 DNA reads TGTGCCAGCAGCTTGGCCCCAGGAAATTCACCCCTCCACTTT. As protein: CASSLAPGNSPLHF.

The V call is TRBV7-2, the J call TRBJ2-7; no reliable D call. CDR3 length: 13 residues. Trimming took 1 base from V and 12 from J, leaving 16 bases between them. The germline V gene has CDR1 SGHTA and CDR2 FQGNSA. Written as DNA, the CDR3 is TGTGCCAGCAGCTTAGTCAGTAGCCCCAAGTCGTACTTC. This gives the protein CASSLVSSPKSYF.

The chain carries TRBV6-6 and TRBJ2-1; D possibly corresponds to TRBD2 (5 bases). This CDR3 contains 13 residues. V lost 6 bases to trimming and J lost 2 bases, with 8 bases between them. Germline CDR1 and CDR2: MNHNY and SVGAGI (reference sequence). Written as DNA, the CDR3 is TGTGCCAGCAGGACCGGGGCCTACAATGAGCAGTTCTTC. Residues: CASRTGAYNEQFF.

V usage is TRBV11-2 and J usage is TRBJ2-1; D might be TRBD2 (5 bases). The CDR3 length is 15 residues. The V gene's germline CDR1 is SGHAT and CDR2 FQNNGV. V shed 1 base and J shed 2 bases, with 9 bases lying between them. CDR3 in DNA: TGTGCCAGCAGCTTAGGAGCGGAGGCCTACAATGAGCAGTTCTTC. It specifies CASSLGAEAYNEQFF.

V gene TRBV9 combines with J gene TRBJ1-1; D might be TRBD1 (5 bases). From germline, CDR1 is SGDLS and CDR2 YYNGEE. V lost 4 bases and J 2 bases, leaving 24 bases between the germline ends. The CDR3 runs to 18 residues. CDR3: CASSPTGPGLSYNTEAFF. CDR3 nucleotides: TGTGCCAGCAGCCCCACCGGGCCAGGGCTCTCCTATAACACTGAAGCTTTCTTT.

The chain joins TRBV25-1 to TRBJ1-4, with 8 bases that match TRBD1. The V gene's germline CDR1 is MGHDK and CDR2 SYGVNS. There are 16 residues in the CDR3. The V gene end was trimmed by 3 bases and the J gene end by 5 bases; junction bases not matched to a gene: 8. In DNA, the CDR3 is TGTGCCAGCAGTGACGCTGGGACAGGTACGAATGAAAAACTGTTTTTT. Its protein product is CASSDAGTGTNEKLFF.

V and J are TRBV5-3 and TRBJ1-1; TRBD1 is a possible D gene (6 bases). TRBV5-3 is an ORF; its function is uncertain. CDR3 size: 16 residues. V was cut by 0 bases and J by 0 bases, with 12 bases left in between. CDR3 protein: CARSLEGVSMNTEAFF. CDR3 DNA sequence: TGTGCCAGAAGCTTGGAGGGGGTTAGCATGAACACTGAAGCTTTCTTT.

V gene TRBV5-1 combines with J gene TRBJ1-1, with a weak D call TRBD1 (5 bases). This CDR3 has 16 residues. Germline V gives CDR1 SGHRS, CDR2 YFSETQ. V lost 2 bases, J lost 6 bases, and 20 bases lay in between. DNA of the CDR3: TGCGCCAGCAGCTTCATCGGGGGACCTGGAAACGCTGAAGCTTTCTTT. This sequence encodes CASSFIGGPGNAEAFF.

This clone was observed a single time. This sequence joins TRBV5-1 and TRBJ2-3; 7 bases line up with TRBD1. V trimming: 4 bases; J trimming: 4 bases; junction bases outside the gene matches: 6. The CDR3 has 14 residues. CDR1 is SGHRS, CDR2 YFSETQ, per germline. The CDR3, as DNA: TGCGCCAGCAGCCAACAGGGGCCTCCAGATACGCAGTATTTT. Protein sequence: CASSQQGPPDTQYF.

V gene TRBV28 combines with J gene TRBJ2-2; 8 nucleotides match TRBD1. Per the germline V gene, CDR1 is MDHEN and CDR2 is SYDVKM. This CDR3 comprises 13 residues. After removal of 7 bases from V and 6 bases from J, the junction contained 4 bases not matched to a gene. The CDR3 is CASMGTGAGELFF. CDR3 bases: TGTGCCAGCATGGGGACAGGTGCCGGGGAGCTGTTTTTT.

The gene calls are TRBV21-1 and TRBJ1-2; the listed D gene, TRBD1, was not tested against the DNA. TRBV21-1 corresponds to a pseudogene. CDR3 length: 15 residues. CDR3: CASSKRTRTGKGYTF. In nucleotides, the CDR3 is TGTGCCAGCAGCAAACGAACCCGCACAGGCAAAGGCTACACCTTC.

This clone was recorded once. The rearrangement links TRBV10-3 to TRBJ2-1; 7 bases fit TRBD2. The CDR3 covers 15 residues. V lost 4 bases, J lost 2 bases, and 5 bases stayed unmatched. Per the germline V gene, CDR1 is ENHRY and CDR2 is SYGVKD. The CDR3 DNA reads TGTGCCATCAGTGCGACGGGGGGAACCTACAATGAGCAGTTCTTC. Translation gives CAISATGGTYNEQFF.

The chain combines TRBV28 with TRBJ2-1; D not resolved. The length of the CDR3 is 13 residues. The germline V and J ends were trimmed by 10 bases and 3 bases, with 13 bases remaining between them. Germline CDR1 is MDHEN and CDR2 is SYDVKM. In nucleotides, the CDR3 is TGTGCCACCTCTGGGCTGTACTACAATGAGCAGTTCTTC. Translating it yields CATSGLYYNEQFF.

The rearrangement uses TRBV7-8 and TRBJ1-2; TRBD1 might be the D (6 bases). The CDR3 loop spans 15 amino acids. Trimming stripped 4 bases from V and 4 bases from J, with 16 bases between. Per the germline V gene, CDR1 is SGHVS and CDR2 is FQNEAQ. CDR3 sequence reads: CASSSGGGTGYGYTF. CDR3 DNA sequence: TGTGCCAGCAGCTCAGGCGGGGGCACTGGCTATGGCTACACCTTC.

The chain links TRBV6-5 to TRBJ2-2; D not resolved. The CDR3 contains 15 residues. Germline V CDR1 and CDR2: MNHEY, SVGAGI. V lost 6 bases and J lost 3, with 14 bases in between. The CDR3 region is CASSRDSSYTGELFF. Written as DNA, the CDR3 is TGTGCCAGCAGCCGCGACTCCTCCTACACCGGGGAGCTGTTTTTT.

The CDR3 sequence is CASVKRWRGNYEQYF. DNA for the CDR3: TGTGCCAGCGTCAAAAGATGGCGGGGGAACTACGAGCAGTACTTC. The J gene is TRBJ2-7, the V gene TRBV6-5; TRBD2 matches 7 bases. This CDR3 contains 15 residues. The V gene end was trimmed by 8 bases and the J gene end by 3 bases; junction bases not matched to a gene: 13. Germline values: CDR1 MNHEY, CDR2 SVGAGI.

V gene TRBV5-6 combines with J gene TRBJ2-7; D is undetermined. Trimming cost V 4 bases and J 0 bases, with 11 bases left between them. The CDR3 is 14 amino acids. Germline V gives CDR1 SGHDT, CDR2 YYEEEE. The CDR3 DNA is TGTGCCAGCAGCCTTGAGACTGTCTCCTACGAGCAGTACTTC. It encodes CASSLETVSYEQYF.

Points on this clone: This is likely a read error, given that the CDR3 carries no conserved phenylalanine or tryptophan at its end. The V and J genes are TRBV2 and TRBJ2-7; tentatively, D is TRBD1 (5 bases). Germline V CDR1 and CDR2: SNHLY, FYNNEI. The CDR3 loop spans 17 amino acids. V lost 4 bases, J lost 3 bases, and 22 bases lay in between. The CDR3 region is CASSGASSRTWDYEQYL. DNA for the CDR3: TGTGCCAGCAGTGGGGCCTCTTCTAGGACATGGGACTACGAGCAGTACCTC.

This clone has just a few counts. The gene calls are TRBV27 and TRBJ1-6; 9 nucleotides align to TRBD1. Germline V CDR1 and CDR2: MNHEY, SMNVEV (reference sequence). This CDR3 is 15 amino acids long. Trimming cost V 2 bases and J 10 bases; bases outside gene matches: 6. DNA of the CDR3: TGTGCCAGCAGTTTAAAGGGACAGGGCGACTCACCCCTCCACTTT. Amino acids: CASSLKGQGDSPLHF.

Only a few counts were recorded for this clone. A junction boundary mismatches the germline segment, possibly from a read error. V gene TRBV7-7 combines with J gene TRBJ1-4, with 7 positions matching TRBD1. Germline values: CDR1 SSHAT, CDR2 FNYEAQ (reference sequence). The CDR3 runs to 13 residues. As DNA, the CDR3 is TGTGCTAGCAGCTTGAACAGGGGTGAAAAACTGTTTTTT. It specifies CASSLNRGEKLFF.

This chain links TRBV7-8 with TRBJ1-1; no reliable D call. Trimming took off 2 bases at V and 1 base at J, with 11 bases between the two ends. The CDR3 contains 15 residues. Germline V CDR1 and CDR2: SGHVS, FQNEAQ. CDR3 coding DNA: TGTGCCAGCAGCTTATTCGGGGTCCAGAACACTGAAGCTTTCTTT. Translating it yields CASSLFGVQNTEAFF. Full variable domain (missing parts from reference TRBV7-8 and TRBJ1-1): GAGVSQSPRYKVAKRGQDVALRCDPISGHVSLFWYQQALGQGPEFLTYFQNEAQLDKSGLPSDRFFAERPEGSVSTLKIQRTQQEDSAVYLCASSLFGVQNTEAFFGQGTRLTVV.

This clone has a handful of counts. This chain joins TRBV18 and TRBJ2-3, with 9 bases identical to TRBD2. The CDR3 is made up of 15 amino acids. Unmatched junction bases numbered 3, after V lost 3 bases and J lost 2 bases. CDR1 is KGHSH, CDR2 LQKENI, per germline. The CDR3 region is CASSPRGGHTDTQYF. CDR3 nucleotides: TGTGCCAGCTCACCGCGGGGGGGCCACACAGATACGCAGTATTTT.

The chain recombines TRBV6-1 with TRBJ2-7, with 9 positions matching TRBD1. Germline V gene lookup returns CDR1 MNHNS and CDR2 SASEGT. There are 14 residues in the CDR3. Losses at the gene ends were 6 bases for V and 1 base for J; bases not matched to a gene: 4. CDR3 bases: TGTGCCAGCAGGGGGACAGGGATATCCTACGAGCAGTACTTC. This sequence encodes CASRGTGISYEQYF.

J is TRBJ2-7 and V is TRBV5-1; TRBD1 agrees at 7 bases. The trim removed 3 bases at V and 2 bases at J, leaving 5 bases unmatched. The CDR3 loop spans 14 amino acids. CDR1 and CDR2 (germline): SGHRS, YFSETQ. The CDR3 loop is CASSYSGTAYEQYF. In DNA, the CDR3 is TGCGCCAGCAGCTACTCCGGGACAGCCTACGAGCAGTACTTC.

A remark on this clone: One junction end does not reproduce the germline sequence, and a read error may be involved. This rearrangement joins TRBV7-7 to TRBJ2-7, with 8 bases that match TRBD1. The CDR3 contains 15 residues. CDR1 and CDR2 (germline): SSHAT, FNYEAQ (reference sequence). CDR3 DNA: TGTGCTAGCAGCTTGGAAGTAGGACAGGGTTACGAGCAGTACTTC. It yields the protein CASSLEVGQGYEQYF.

This clone showed up just once. The chain couples TRBV11-2 to TRBJ1-4; D call uncertain. The ends were cut back, 3 bases at V and 8 bases at J, with 10 bases in the middle. Germline assignment: CDR1 SGHAT and CDR2 FQNNGV. The CDR3 contains 13 residues. DNA of the CDR3: TGTGCCAGCAGCTTTACTCAGGTGGAAAAACTGTTTTTT. Translated: CASSFTQVEKLFF.

This rearrangement joins TRBV9 to TRBJ1-1, with 7 nucleotides matching TRBD1. Germline CDR1 is SGDLS and CDR2 is YYNGEE. V dropped 3 bases and J dropped 4; count of bases not matched to a gene: 3. This CDR3 has 13 amino acids. CDR3 nucleotide sequence: TGTGCCAGCAGCGCACAGGGGACCACTGAAGCTTTCTTT. It codes for CASSAQGTTEAFF.

CDR3 DNA sequence: TGTGCCAGCAGTACTGCGGGACGTAAGGACAATGAGCAGTTCTTC. Protein product: CASSTAGRKDNEQFF. The chain recombines TRBV11-3 with TRBJ2-1; possibly TRBD2 for D (6 bases). V was clipped by 6 bases and J by 5 bases, with 17 bases between them. CDR3 length equals 15 residues. The germline V gene encodes CDR1 SGHNT and CDR2 YENEEA.